This T cell receptor beta chain was captured in a study of human T cells and chemical hapten exposure. The time point: pre-sensitization, week 0. Specified treatment: therapeutic diphenylcyclopropenone sensitization with weekly scalp DPC. Germline V gene data show CDR1 as SSHAT and CDR2 as FNYEAQ (reference sequence). This CDR3 is built from 15 residues. V lost 1 base, J lost 6 bases, and 16 bases lay in between. One entry per CDR3 protein results from TCRdb running MiXCR on the RACE reads. The data contain 250,000 or so distinct CDR3 sequences, 7.5% to 8% of them singletons. The chain is built from TRBV7-7 and TRBJ2-7; D is undetermined. The sequence was collected from a young man with alopecia areata. Some clones in this sample may be carry-over from other donors' samples. The sample consisted of whole blood, taken in connection with sensitization to the hapten diphenylcyclopropenone (DPC). The chain's CDR3 is CASSLDGVAGSEQYF. In DNA, the CDR3 is TGTGCCAGCAGCTTAGATGGCGTGGCTGGGTCCGAGCAGTACTTC.